The following is a TCR beta chain sequence with its context. Its antigen is unknown. TCRdb's copy holds only in-frame clones and misses some; the assay was immunoSEQ multiplex PCR. The sample lists roughly 680,000 clones, approximately 72% occurring once. The data stem from a study of shared clonotypes between healthy human individuals. Study background: Donor ages ranged 18 to 49 years: two women, a few men. Study results and caveats: Relative to clonotypes present in all four donors, those not shared had lower generation probabilities.

Trimming took 0 bases from V and 5 from J; bases not matched to a gene: 3. This CDR3 has 14 residues. Germline V gene data show CDR1 as SGHTA and CDR2 as FQGTGA. CD4+ cells yielded CD45RA+ naive and CD45RA-negative memory subsets. Sequenced material: memory CD4+ T cells sorted from blood. Subset given: CD45RA-negative fraction. This sequence joins TRBV7-3 and TRBJ1-1; TRBD1 agrees at 7 bases. This sequence was found in a woman between 25 and 40 years old in good health. CDR3 DNA: TGTGCCAGCAGCTTAACGACAGGGAGGACTGAAGCTTTCTTT. Protein product: CASSLTTGRTEAFF. The entire variable domain, with the rest obtained from reference TRBV7-3 and TRBJ1-1, is as follows: GAGVSQTPSNKVTEKGKYVELRCDPISGHTALYWYRQSLGQGPEFLIYFQGTGAADDSGLPNDRFFAVRPEGSVSTLKIQRTERGDSAVYLCASSLTTGRTEAFFGQGTRLTVV.